These T cell receptor beta chains were read from a single sample in a study of blood T cell repertoires in COVID-19. Clones were sequenced by immunoSEQ multiplex PCR, and TCRdb holds only the in-frame ones, with some missing. The table lists tens of thousands of clones, roughly 84% of them singletons. The sample was peripheral blood. Source of these receptors: a man of 80 years or more with active COVID-19. The CDR3 runs from the conserved cysteine through the conserved F or W. Fields, in order: CDR3 DNA, CDR3 protein, V gene, D gene, clone size, J gene. The D gene is left open where the match is weak. A row's size may be missing; if present it is once, few, many or a size class.

CDR3nt: TGTGCCAGCAGCCAAGTTAGGAGCTCCTACAATGAGCAGTTCTTC
CDR3aa: CASSQVRSSYNEQFF
v_gene: TRBV3-1/TRBV3-2
d_gene: .
abundance: .
j_gene: TRBJ2-1

CDR3nt: TGTGCCAGCAGCTTGATGACTCCCAGCTCTGGAAACACCATATATTTT
CDR3aa: CASSLMTPSSGNTIYF
v_gene: TRBV5-5
d_gene: .
abundance: .
j_gene: TRBJ1-3

CDR3nt: TGCGCCAGCAGCCGATCAGACAGGGAGGACACTGAAGCTTTCTTT
CDR3aa: CASSRSDREDTEAFF
v_gene: TRBV4-1
d_gene: TRBD1
abundance: few
j_gene: TRBJ1-1

CDR3nt: TGCGCCAGCAGCTTAATATCCAGGGACTACGAGCAGTACTTC
CDR3aa: CASSLISRDYEQYF
v_gene: TRBV5-1
d_gene: .
abundance: .
j_gene: TRBJ2-7

CDR3nt: TGTGCCAGCAGTTTACGAGTAAGCGGGAGATCTAGCACAGATACGCAGTATTTT
CDR3aa: CASSLRVSGRSSTDTQYF
v_gene: TRBV27
d_gene: TRBD2
abundance: .
j_gene: TRBJ2-3

CDR3nt: TGTGCCAGCAGTTTGTCCCGCCCCGGGTACAATGAGCAGTTCTTC
CDR3aa: CASSLSRPGYNEQFF
v_gene: TRBV11-1
d_gene: .
abundance: .
j_gene: TRBJ2-1

CDR3nt: TGTGCCAGCAGTTTAGCAATAGTCGGTGGCTACACCTTC
CDR3aa: CASSLAIVGGYTF
v_gene: TRBV12-3/TRBV12-4
d_gene: .
abundance: .
j_gene: TRBJ1-2

CDR3nt: TGCAGCGTAGGGGGCACCACTGAAGCTTTCTTT
CDR3aa: CSVGGTTEAFF
v_gene: TRBV29-1
d_gene: TRBD1
abundance: .
j_gene: TRBJ1-1

CDR3nt: TGTGCCAGCAGCCAAAATAGCAATCAGCCCCAGCATTTT
CDR3aa: CASSQNSNQPQHF
v_gene: TRBV28
d_gene: .
abundance: .
j_gene: TRBJ1-5

CDR3nt: TGTGCCACCAGCAAAGAATCGGCCGGAACGGGTGAAAAACTGTTTTTT
CDR3aa: CATSKESAGTGEKLFF
v_gene: TRBV15
d_gene: .
abundance: .
j_gene: TRBJ1-4

CDR3nt: TGTGCCAGCAGTGAACCGGGGATGGGAAGAACTGAAGCTTTCTTT
CDR3aa: CASSEPGMGRTEAFF
v_gene: TRBV6-1
d_gene: .
abundance: .
j_gene: TRBJ1-1

CDR3nt: TGTGCCAGCAGCACTCTTCCCTACGAGCAGTACTTC
CDR3aa: CASSTLPYEQYF
v_gene: TRBV3-1/TRBV3-2
d_gene: .
abundance: .
j_gene: TRBJ2-7

CDR3nt: TGTGCCAGCACCGGACAGGTCGATCAGCCCCAGCATTTT
CDR3aa: CASTGQVDQPQHF
v_gene: TRBV2
d_gene: TRBD1
abundance: .
j_gene: TRBJ1-5

CDR3nt: TGTGCCAGCAGCCAAGGTCAGGGGGTGATTGGCTACACCTTC
CDR3aa: CASSQGQGVIGYTF
v_gene: TRBV4-2
d_gene: TRBD1
abundance: .
j_gene: TRBJ1-2

CDR3nt: TGTGCCAGCTCACCGCTGGACAGCTCCTACGAGCAGTACTTC
CDR3aa: CASSPLDSSYEQYF
v_gene: TRBV18
d_gene: .
abundance: .
j_gene: TRBJ2-7

CDR3nt: TGTGCCAGCAGCACCCAGGGGGGAGCCGGGGAGACCCAGTACTTC
CDR3aa: CASSTQGGAGETQYF
v_gene: TRBV7-2
d_gene: .
abundance: .
j_gene: TRBJ2-5

CDR3nt: TGTGCCAGCAGCTCGCTAGCGGGGGGAAATTTATACAATGAGCAGTTCTTC
CDR3aa: CASSSLAGGNLYNEQFF
v_gene: TRBV7-2
d_gene: TRBD2
abundance: .
j_gene: TRBJ2-1

CDR3nt: TGTGCCAGCAGCCACACAGGGCCGGCGAACACTGAAGCTTTCTTT
CDR3aa: CASSHTGPANTEAFF
v_gene: TRBV3-1/TRBV3-2
d_gene: .
abundance: once
j_gene: TRBJ1-1

CDR3nt: TGCGCCAGCAGCCCCACCGACAGTTCCTACAATGAGCAGTTCTTC
CDR3aa: CASSPTDSSYNEQFF
v_gene: TRBV5-1
d_gene: .
abundance: .
j_gene: TRBJ2-1

CDR3nt: TGTGCCAGCAGACGGGGACTAGCGAACTCCTACGAGCAGTACTTC
CDR3aa: CASRRGLANSYEQYF
v_gene: TRBV6-6
d_gene: TRBD2
abundance: .
j_gene: TRBJ2-7

CDR3nt: TGTGCCAGCAGTTCTTTTCAGGGAGGCAATGAAAAACTGTTTTTT
CDR3aa: CASSSFQGGNEKLFF
v_gene: TRBV27
d_gene: .
abundance: once
j_gene: TRBJ1-4

CDR3nt: TGTGCCAGCAGGACGGGGGGGAACTATGGCTACACCTTC
CDR3aa: CASRTGGNYGYTF
v_gene: TRBV6-5
d_gene: .
abundance: .
j_gene: TRBJ1-2

CDR3nt: TGTGCCAGCAAGGACACCAGCACGATAGGCCAAAACATTCAGTACTTC
CDR3aa: CASKDTSTIGQNIQYF
v_gene: TRBV3-1/TRBV3-2
d_gene: .
abundance: .
j_gene: TRBJ2-4

CDR3nt: TGCGCCAGCAGTCGAACGTTGGGGGGCACTGAAGCTTTCTTT
CDR3aa: CASSRTLGGTEAFF
v_gene: TRBV23-1
d_gene: .
abundance: .
j_gene: TRBJ1-1

CDR3nt: TGTGCCAGCAGCTCCGGGACTGCGTACGAGCAGTACTTC
CDR3aa: CASSSGTAYEQYF
v_gene: TRBV11-2
d_gene: .
abundance: .
j_gene: TRBJ2-7

CDR3nt: TGTGCCAGCAGCTCGTCGGGACTCCACCTCTCTGGGGCCAACGTCCTGACTTTC
CDR3aa: CASSSSGLHLSGANVLTF
v_gene: TRBV7-8
d_gene: .
abundance: .
j_gene: TRBJ2-6

CDR3nt: TGTGCCAGCAGCCAAGGTTTCGATAATTCACCCCTCCACTTT
CDR3aa: CASSQGFDNSPLHF
v_gene: TRBV3-1/TRBV3-2
d_gene: .
abundance: .
j_gene: TRBJ1-6

CDR3nt: TGCGCCAGCAGCCAACCTACAGGGACCAGAAACACCATATATTTT
CDR3aa: CASSQPTGTRNTIYF
v_gene: TRBV4-1
d_gene: .
abundance: .
j_gene: TRBJ1-3

CDR3nt: TGTGCCAGCCGGGGACATGTTAATGAAAAACTGTTTTTT
CDR3aa: CASRGHVNEKLFF
v_gene: TRBV6-5
d_gene: .
abundance: once
j_gene: TRBJ1-4

CDR3nt: TGTGCCAGCATTTCAGGGGGAGGTGAAAAACTGTTTTTT
CDR3aa: CASISGGGEKLFF
v_gene: TRBV2
d_gene: TRBD1
abundance: .
j_gene: TRBJ1-4

CDR3nt: TGTGCCAGCAGCTTAGCTCGGGGAACTGGAAACACCATATATTTT
CDR3aa: CASSLARGTGNTIYF
v_gene: TRBV7-9
d_gene: .
abundance: .
j_gene: TRBJ1-3

CDR3nt: TGTGCCAGCAGTTCACAGGGAAACTATGGCTACACCTTC
CDR3aa: CASSSQGNYGYTF
v_gene: TRBV2
d_gene: .
abundance: .
j_gene: TRBJ1-2

CDR3nt: TGCGCCAGCAGCCTCACTCTGAGGGAGACCCAGTACTTC
CDR3aa: CASSLTLRETQYF
v_gene: TRBV4-1
d_gene: .
abundance: .
j_gene: TRBJ2-5

CDR3nt: TGTGCCAGCAGCTCCCCCGGGCGGGGGGGCTCCCAAGAGACCCAGTACTTC
CDR3aa: CASSSPGRGGSQETQYF
v_gene: TRBV5-4
d_gene: TRBD2
abundance: .
j_gene: TRBJ2-5

CDR3nt: TGTGCCAGCAGGGCAAACAGGGAACTTAATTCACCCCTCCACTTT
CDR3aa: CASRANRELNSPLHF
v_gene: TRBV9
d_gene: .
abundance: .
j_gene: TRBJ1-6

CDR3nt: TGTGCCTGGAGTGTAATTCAGCGGGGGGGCCTGGGAGAGACCCAGTACTTC
CDR3aa: CAWSVIQRGGLGETQYF
v_gene: TRBV30
d_gene: TRBD2
abundance: .
j_gene: TRBJ2-5

CDR3nt: TGTGCCAGCAGCCCCAGGACAGTTGTGAACACTGAAGCTTTCTTT
CDR3aa: CASSPRTVVNTEAFF
v_gene: TRBV3-1/TRBV3-2
d_gene: .
abundance: .
j_gene: TRBJ1-1

CDR3nt: TGCGCCAGCAGTGACCCTAGCGGGGGGGCCGGCGAGCAGTTCTTC
CDR3aa: CASSDPSGGAGEQFF
v_gene: TRBV10-1
d_gene: TRBD2
abundance: .
j_gene: TRBJ2-1

CDR3nt: TGCAGTGCAAAGCTAGCGGATGAGCAGTTCTTC
CDR3aa: CSAKLADEQFF
v_gene: TRBV20-1
d_gene: TRBD2
abundance: .
j_gene: TRBJ2-1

CDR3nt: TGTGCCAGCAGTGAAGACAGACCACGACCCAATCAGCCCCAGCATTTT
CDR3aa: CASSEDRPRPNQPQHF
v_gene: TRBV2
d_gene: .
abundance: .
j_gene: TRBJ1-5

CDR3nt: TGCGCCAGCAGTGAGTCCGGGACAGGGGGCTACAATGAGCAGTTCTTC
CDR3aa: CASSESGTGGYNEQFF
v_gene: TRBV10-2
d_gene: TRBD1
abundance: large
j_gene: TRBJ2-1